Each of the 30 T cell receptor beta chains below was sequenced from the same sample in a study of regulatory T cells in long-lasting Graves disease. Time point described: persistent/refractory GD, antithyroid drugs over 5 years with positive TRAb. PBMC RNA was the source of the TCR library. Arm-PCR of CDR3 regions with iRepertoire HTBI primers generated TCR beta libraries. Each CDR3 protein gets one entry after TCRdb re-called the multiplex PCR reads with MiXCR. The table has around 430,000 distinct CDR3 sequences, under 25% seen once. This sample comprised peripheral blood mononuclear cells (PBMCs), obtained when the disease was refractory, from a patient treated with antithyroid drugs. Receptors were obtained from a female donor with Graves disease.

This clonotype was seen at least ten times. The CDR3: CASSETRVSGANVLTF. The CDR3 DNA reads as TGTGCCAGCAGTGAGACCAGGGTTTCTGGGGCCAACGTCCTGACTTTC. This chain connects TRBV2 to TRBJ2-6; D is possibly TRBD1 (5 bases). The CDR3 loop spans 16 amino acids. CDR1 is SNHLY and CDR2 is FYNNEI in the germline V gene. Trimming removed 3 bases from V and 1 base from J, with 10 bases in between.

This clonotype was seen ten or more times. This sequence joins TRBV12-3 or TRBV12-4 and TRBJ1-4, with D possibly matching TRBD1 (5 bases). This CDR3 has 17 residues. V lost 6 bases and J 0 bases, leaving 17 bases between the germline ends. CDR3 bases: TGTGCCAGCAGCTGGAACGCCCTAGGGGCAACTAATGAAAAACTGTTTTTT. This codes for CASSWNALGATNEKLFF.

This clonotype has a handful of counts. The J gene is TRBJ1-2, the V gene TRBV20-1; possible D gene TRBD1, 5 bases. CDR1 and CDR2 (germline): DFQATT, SNEGSKA (reference sequence). Trimming shortened V by 6 bases and J by 4 bases, and 15 bases separated the two germline ends. CDR3 length equals 13 residues. CDR3 bases: TGCAGTGCCGTTGCAACGGGGACCTATGGCTACACCTTC. Protein sequence: CSAVATGTYGYTF.

This clonotype was seen more than once but under ten times. The gene calls are TRBV7-2 and TRBJ1-2, with a weak D call TRBD1 (6 bases). Germline CDR1 SGHTA, CDR2 FQGNSA. Deletions cut 5 bases from V and 4 bases from J, with 23 bases between. This CDR3 has 17 amino acids. For the CDR3, the DNA is TGTGCCAGCAGCCATTGGACAGTCTCCTCCTCATTCTATGGCTACACCTTC. Translating gives CASSHWTVSSSFYGYTF.

This clonotype was seen repeatedly, ten times or more. The rearrangement links TRBV12-3 or TRBV12-4 to TRBJ1-5; no reliable D call. V lost 3 bases to trimming and J lost 1 base, with 7 bases between them. The CDR3 covers 14 residues. The CDR3 sequence is CASSFGASNQPQHF. CDR3 nucleotides: TGTGCCAGCAGTTTCGGCGCGAGCAATCAGCCCCAGCATTTT.

This chain uses TRBV30 with TRBJ2-7; 9 bases agree with TRBD1. The CDR3 length is 13 residues. CDR1 and CDR2 (germline): GTSNPN, SVGIG (reference sequence). J lost 3 bases, V lost 2 bases, and 2 bases had no gene match. The CDR3 loop is CAWSRDRVYEQYF. CDR3 in DNA: TGTGCCTGGAGTAGGGACAGGGTCTACGAGCAGTACTTC. Supplemented by reference TRBV30 and TRBJ2-7, the full variable domain reads SQTIHQWPATLVQPVGSPLSLECTVEGTSNPNLYWYRQAAGRGLQLLFYSVGIGQISSEVPQNLSASRPQDRQFILSSKKLLLSDSGFYLCAWSRDRVYEQYFGPGTRLTVT.

This sequence joins TRBV9 and TRBJ1-5, with no clear D. The CDR3 consists of 13 residues. Per germline, CDR1 SGDLS and CDR2 YYNGEE. The ends were cut back, 4 bases at V and 4 bases at J, with 9 bases in the middle. The chain's CDR3 is CASSPQPNQPQHF. The CDR3 region has the DNA TGTGCCAGCAGCCCACAACCAAATCAGCCCCAGCATTTT. The full variable domain, with the rest looked up from reference TRBV9 and TRBJ1-5, is DSGVTQTPKHLITATGQRVTLRCSPRSGDLSVYWYQQSLDQGLQFLIQYYNGEERAKGNILERFSAQQFPDLHSELNLSSLELGDSALYFCASSPQPNQPQHFGDGTRLSIL.

The genes are TRBV19 and TRBJ2-5; D ambiguous. Germline V gene sequence: CDR1 LNHDA, CDR2 SQIVND (reference sequence). This CDR3 spans 13 amino acids. Trimming removed 5 bases from V and 1 base from J, with 8 bases in between. CDR3 protein: CASSGSIQETQYF. The CDR3 DNA follows: TGTGCCAGTAGTGGCTCTATCCAAGAGACCCAGTACTTC.

This clonotype occurred a few times. The chain couples TRBV20-1 to TRBJ2-1; 7 positions agree with TRBD2. Trimming cost V 6 bases and J 9 bases; bases outside gene matches: 14. This CDR3 has 14 residues. The V gene's germline CDR1 is DFQATT and CDR2 SNEGSKA (reference sequence). The CDR3 is CSAHDPAGTAEQFF. DNA for the CDR3: TGCAGTGCCCATGACCCAGCGGGGACCGCTGAGCAGTTCTTC.

This clonotype has a count of ten or more. At one boundary the junction diverges from the germline segment, which might be a read error. V is TRBV11-3 and J is TRBJ2-7; a possible D gene is TRBD2 (5 bases). The CDR3 length is 14 residues. Germline CDR1 SGHNT, CDR2 YENEEA. This CDR3 is CASSSERGPIIPSF. As DNA, the CDR3 is TGTGCCAGCAGTAGCGAGCGAGGACCCATAATCCCCTCATTC.

This clonotype was picked up many times. In DNA, the CDR3 is TGTGCCAGCAGTGCGTTTGGACAGGCTAACTATGGCTACACCTTC. Residues: CASSAFGQANYGYTF. This chain joins TRBV12-3 or TRBV12-4 and TRBJ1-2; TRBD1 matches at 7 bases. CDR3 length: 15 amino acids. V was pared by 5 bases and J by 0 bases, with 6 bases of the junction left unmatched.

In DNA form, the CDR3 reads TGCAGCGTTGAAGAGGGACAGGGAGGAGCTTTCTTT. This sequence encodes CSVEEGQGGAFF. The chain joins TRBV29-1 to TRBJ1-1; 9 nucleotides agree with TRBD1. Unmatched junction bases numbered 3, after V lost 0 bases and J lost 10 bases. Germline values: CDR1 SQVTM, CDR2 ANQGSEA. This CDR3 contains 12 residues.

This clonotype came up a few times. The chain joins TRBV20-1 to TRBJ1-5; a weak D match, TRBD1 (5 bases). Trimming took off 1 base at V and 7 bases at J, with 23 bases between the two ends. The CDR3 spans 17 residues. Germline assignment: CDR1 DFQATT and CDR2 SNEGSKA (reference sequence). The chain's CDR3 is CSARATAQVGVGQPQHF. In DNA, the CDR3 is TGCAGTGCTAGAGCTACAGCACAGGTGGGGGTCGGGCAGCCCCAGCATTTT.

As concerns this clonotype: The conserved phenylalanine or tryptophan is not found at the CDR3 terminus, so this likely reflects a read error. The chain couples TRBV28 to TRBJ1-4; TRBD1 is a possible D gene (5 bases). V lost 6 bases and J 7 bases, leaving 15 bases between the germline ends. Per the germline V gene, CDR1 is MDHEN and CDR2 is SYDVKM. The CDR3 is 14 residues long. CDR3: CASSQGQGSEKLFL. CDR3 in DNA: TGTGCCAGCAGCCAAGGGCAGGGCAGTGAAAAACTGTTTCTT.

The rearrangement uses TRBV19 and TRBJ2-6; no firm D call. The CDR3 spans 14 residues. Germline-derived CDR1 and CDR2 are LNHDA and SQIVND (reference sequence). The V end was cut by 5 bases, the J end by 2 bases, with 7 bases between. CDR3 DNA: TGTGCCAGTAGTCTTAACCCTGGGGCCAACGTCCTGACTTTC. Encoded protein: CASSLNPGANVLTF.

The sample holds many counts of this clonotype. This chain links TRBV27 with TRBJ2-5; D possibly matches TRBD1 or TRBD2 (5 bases each). The germline gives CDR1 MNHEY, CDR2 SMNVEV (reference sequence). Trimming took off 3 bases at V and 4 bases at J, with 12 bases between the two ends. The CDR3 totals 14 residues. The CDR3 reads CASSLGVGRETQYF. For the CDR3, the DNA is TGTGCCAGCAGTTTGGGGGTAGGGAGAGAGACCCAGTACTTC.

This clonotype has a count of ten or more. The J gene is TRBJ1-5, the V gene TRBV19; 8 bases map to TRBD1. Trimming at V came to 7 bases and at J to 1 base, leaving 15 bases not matched to a gene. The CDR3 contains 18 residues. The germline V gene encodes CDR1 LNHDA and CDR2 SQIVND (reference sequence). The CDR3 region is CASTKDRGLMGSNQPQHF. As DNA, the CDR3 is TGTGCCAGTACCAAAGACAGGGGACTAATGGGGAGCAATCAGCCCCAGCATTTT.

This clonotype was observed many times. The chain recombines TRBV12-3 or TRBV12-4 with TRBJ1-5; tentatively, D is TRBD1 (6 bases). This CDR3 has 16 amino acids. With 3 bases removed from V and 4 bases from J, the gap between germline ends came to 16 bases. CDR3 loop: CASSFGGWGANQPQHF. CDR3 in DNA: TGTGCCAGCAGTTTCGGAGGTTGGGGGGCTAATCAGCCCCAGCATTTT.

The chain joins TRBV11-2 to TRBJ2-3, with D perhaps TRBD1 (5 bases). Trimming took 0 bases from V and 5 from J, leaving 18 bases between them. The CDR3 runs to 17 residues. Germline lookup yields CDR1 SGHAT and CDR2 FQNNGV. The chain's CDR3 is CASSLDQGTHPGDTQYF. The CDR3 coding sequence is TGTGCCAGCAGCTTAGATCAGGGTACCCATCCCGGAGATACGCAGTATTTT.

This clonotype showed up just a few times. The chain recombines TRBV11-2 with TRBJ2-3, with 7 positions matching TRBD1. Per the germline V gene, CDR1 is SGHAT and CDR2 is FQNNGV. After removal of 4 bases from V and 5 bases from J, the junction contained 6 bases not matched to a gene. This CDR3 comprises 14 residues. Written as DNA, the CDR3 is TGTGCCAGCAGCTACACAGGGGTGGGAGATACGCAGTATTTT. Protein: CASSYTGVGDTQYF.

V usage is TRBV25-1 and J usage is TRBJ2-5; D is unclear. The CDR3 is made up of 16 amino acids. V lost 3 bases to trimming and J lost 5 bases, with 19 bases between them. Germline lookup yields CDR1 MGHDK and CDR2 SYGVNS. This CDR3 is CASSEGNLSPGETQYF. In DNA form, the CDR3 reads TGTGCCAGCAGTGAGGGGAATTTGAGTCCGGGTGAGACCCAGTACTTC. Using reference TRBV25-1 and TRBJ2-5 for the parts outside the CDR3, the full variable domain is EADIYQTPRYLVIGTGKKITLECSQTMGHDKMYWYQQDPGMELHLIHYSYGVNSTEKGDLSSESTVSRIRTEHFPLTLESARPSHTSQYLCASSEGNLSPGETQYFGPGTRLLVL.

The chain has TRBV11-2 and TRBJ2-7; tentatively, D is TRBD1 (5 bases). Germline assignment: CDR1 SGHAT and CDR2 FQNNGV. V gave up 3 bases and J gave up 0 bases, with 9 bases separating them. The CDR3 is 14 residues long. The CDR3: CASSLLGRSYEQYF. The DNA for the CDR3 is TGTGCCAGCAGCTTGCTGGGGCGCTCCTACGAGCAGTACTTC.

This clonotype was counted ten times or more. The chain uses TRBV12-3 or TRBV12-4 and TRBJ1-2; D not resolved. V gave up 6 bases and J gave up 1 base, with 12 bases separating them. The CDR3 is made up of 14 amino acids. CDR3 bases: TGTGCCAGCAGACCTACTACAGTTAACTATGGCTACACCTTC. It codes for CASRPTTVNYGYTF.

This clonotype was seen more than once but under ten times. At one of its ends the junction is not consistent with the germline gene, which may arise from a read error. The chain recombines TRBV12-3 or TRBV12-4 with TRBJ1-2, with D unresolved. The CDR3 covers 12 residues. The CDR3 loop reads CASSLAAYDYTF. The CDR3 DNA reads as TGTGCCAGCAGTTTAGCGGCCTATGACTACACCTTC.

As concerns this clonotype: The junction differs from germline at one of its ends, possibly a read error. This chain uses TRBV13 with TRBJ2-4, with D maybe TRBD1 (5 bases). Germline V gene data show CDR1 as PRHDT and CDR2 as FYEKMQ (reference sequence). This CDR3 comprises 14 residues. CDR3 region: CASSSPGFRNIHYF. The CDR3 bases are TGTGCCAGCAGCTCCCCAGGGTTTAGGAACATTCATTACTTC. The full variable domain, with the rest looked up from reference TRBV13 and TRBJ2-4, is AAGVIQSPRHLIKEKRETATLKCYPIPRHDTVYWYQQGPGQDPQFLISFYEKMQSDKGSIPDRFSAQQFSDYHSELNMSSLELGDSALYFCASSSPGFRNIHYFGAGTRLSVL.

At least ten counts were recorded for this clonotype. The chain uses TRBV28 and TRBJ2-7; D may be TRBD2 (5 bases). CDR1 and CDR2 (germline): MDHEN, SYDVKM. The CDR3 sequence is 13 residues long. The V end lost 3 bases, the J end lost 3 bases, and 9 bases lay between the germline ends. For the CDR3, the DNA is TGTGCCAGCAGTTTTGAGGGATACTACGAGCAGTACTTC. Protein product: CASSFEGYYEQYF.

This clonotype came up a few times. This chain uses TRBV5-1 with TRBJ2-5; the D gene is possibly TRBD2 (5 bases). The germline V gene encodes CDR1 SGHRS and CDR2 YFSETQ. V lost 0 bases and J 0 bases, leaving 12 bases between the germline ends. The CDR3 has 16 amino acids. The CDR3 nucleotides are TGCGCCAGCAGCTTGGGAGGACGGGGATACCAAGAGACCCAGTACTTC. It yields the protein CASSLGGRGYQETQYF.

This clonotype was counted a few times. This chain connects TRBV7-9 to TRBJ1-2; D possibly corresponds to TRBD1 (5 bases). Germline CDR1 and CDR2: SEHNR and FQNEAQ (reference sequence). This CDR3 spans 16 amino acids. The V gene lost 5 bases and the J gene lost 4 bases, with 20 bases spanning the gap. The CDR3 loop reads CASSQPQGDAAYGYTF. In DNA, the CDR3 is TGTGCCAGCAGCCAACCCCAAGGGGACGCAGCCTATGGCTACACCTTC.

In regard to this clonotype: A read error may explain this, as a much larger clone is one base away. The chain recombines TRBV7-2 with TRBJ2-2; a weak D match, TRBD2 (6 bases). The CDR3 spans 17 residues. The germline V gene has CDR1 SGHTA and CDR2 FQGNSA. DNA for the CDR3: TGTGCCGGCAGCTTTCCCACTAGCTCCTATAACACCGGGGAGCTGTTTTTT. Residues: CAGSFPTSSYNTGELFF.

This clonotype was detected many times. The chain links TRBV7-2 to TRBJ1-5; D call uncertain. Trimming took off 1 base at V and 1 base at J, with 8 bases between the two ends. Germline CDR1 SGHTA, CDR2 FQGNSA. The length of the CDR3 is 15 residues. In nucleotides, the CDR3 is TGTGCCAGCAGCTTAGTGACTGGGAGCAATCAGCCCCAGCATTTT. This codes for CASSLVTGSNQPQHF.